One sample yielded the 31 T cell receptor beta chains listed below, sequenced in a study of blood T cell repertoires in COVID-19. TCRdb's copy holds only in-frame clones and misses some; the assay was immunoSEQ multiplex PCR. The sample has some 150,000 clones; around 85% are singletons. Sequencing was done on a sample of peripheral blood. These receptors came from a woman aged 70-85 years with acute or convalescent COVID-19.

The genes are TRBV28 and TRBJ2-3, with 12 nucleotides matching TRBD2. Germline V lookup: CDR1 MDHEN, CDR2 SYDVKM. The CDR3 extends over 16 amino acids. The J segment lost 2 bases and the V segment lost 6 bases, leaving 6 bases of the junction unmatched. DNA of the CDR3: TGTGCCAGCAGCGTAACTAGCGGGGGGCTCACAGATACGCAGTATTTT. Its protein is CASSVTSGGLTDTQYF.

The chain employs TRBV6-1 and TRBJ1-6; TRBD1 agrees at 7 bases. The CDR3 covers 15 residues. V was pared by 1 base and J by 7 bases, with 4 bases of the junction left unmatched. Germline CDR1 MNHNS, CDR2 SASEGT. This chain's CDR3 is CASSEGGTENSPLHF. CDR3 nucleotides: TGTGCCAGCAGTGAAGGAGGGACAGAGAATTCACCCCTCCACTTT.

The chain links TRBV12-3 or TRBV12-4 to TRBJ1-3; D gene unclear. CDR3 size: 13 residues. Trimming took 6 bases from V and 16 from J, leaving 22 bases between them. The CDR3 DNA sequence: TGTGCCAGCAGACCCCGCGGCACGTTCATGCCCTATTTT. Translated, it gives CASRPRGTFMPYF.

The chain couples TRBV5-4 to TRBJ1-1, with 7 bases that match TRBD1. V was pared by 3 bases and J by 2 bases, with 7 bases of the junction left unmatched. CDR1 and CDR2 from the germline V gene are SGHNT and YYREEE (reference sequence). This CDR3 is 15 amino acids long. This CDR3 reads CASSWGTATNTEAFF. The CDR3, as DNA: TGTGCCAGCAGCTGGGGGACAGCAACAAACACTGAAGCTTTCTTT. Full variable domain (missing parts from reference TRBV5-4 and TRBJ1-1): ETGVTQSPTHLIKTRGQQVTLRCSSQSGHNTVSWYQQALGQGPQFIFQYYREEENGRGNFPPRFSGLQFPNYSSELNVNALELDDSALYLCASSWGTATNTEAFFGQGTRLTVV.

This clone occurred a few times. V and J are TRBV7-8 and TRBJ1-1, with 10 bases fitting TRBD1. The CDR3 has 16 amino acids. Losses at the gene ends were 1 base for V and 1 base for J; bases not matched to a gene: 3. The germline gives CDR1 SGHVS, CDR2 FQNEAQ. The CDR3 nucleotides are TGTGCCAGCAGCTTAGAGGGACAGGGGCCGAACACTGAAGCTTTCTTT. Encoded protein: CASSLEGQGPNTEAFF.

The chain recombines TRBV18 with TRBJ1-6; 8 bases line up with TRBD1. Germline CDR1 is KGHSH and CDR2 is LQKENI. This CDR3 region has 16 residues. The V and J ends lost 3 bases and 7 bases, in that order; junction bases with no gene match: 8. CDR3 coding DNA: TGTGCCAGCTCACCTAGGGGACAGGATAGGAATTCACCCCTCCACTTT. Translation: CASSPRGQDRNSPLHF.

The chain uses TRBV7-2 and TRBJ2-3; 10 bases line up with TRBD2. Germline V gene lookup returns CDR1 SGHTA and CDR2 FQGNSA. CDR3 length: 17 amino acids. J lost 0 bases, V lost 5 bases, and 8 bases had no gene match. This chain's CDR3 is CASSIRGSGGSTDTQYF. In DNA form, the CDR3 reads TGTGCCAGCAGCATCCGGGGTAGCGGGGGGAGCACAGATACGCAGTATTTT.

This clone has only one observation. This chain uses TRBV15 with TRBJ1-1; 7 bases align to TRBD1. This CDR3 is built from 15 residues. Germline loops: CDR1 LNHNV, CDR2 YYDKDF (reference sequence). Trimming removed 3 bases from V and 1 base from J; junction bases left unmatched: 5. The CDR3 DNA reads TGTGCCACCAGCAGTGGCTGGACAGGGAACACTGAAGCTTTCTTT. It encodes CATSSGWTGNTEAFF.

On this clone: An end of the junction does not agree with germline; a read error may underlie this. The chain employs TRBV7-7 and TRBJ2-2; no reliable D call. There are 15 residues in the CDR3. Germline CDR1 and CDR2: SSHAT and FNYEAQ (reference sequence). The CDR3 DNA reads TGTGCTAGCAGCTTAACTCCAGGGAACACCGGGGAGCTGTTTTTT. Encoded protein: CASSLTPGNTGELFF.

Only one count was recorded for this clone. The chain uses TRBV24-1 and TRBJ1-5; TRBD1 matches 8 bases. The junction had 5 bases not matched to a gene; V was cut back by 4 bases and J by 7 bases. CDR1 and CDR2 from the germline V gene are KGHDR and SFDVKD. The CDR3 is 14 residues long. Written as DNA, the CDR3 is TGTGCCACCAGTGACCACCGGACAGGGCAGCCCCAGCATTTT. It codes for CATSDHRTGQPQHF.

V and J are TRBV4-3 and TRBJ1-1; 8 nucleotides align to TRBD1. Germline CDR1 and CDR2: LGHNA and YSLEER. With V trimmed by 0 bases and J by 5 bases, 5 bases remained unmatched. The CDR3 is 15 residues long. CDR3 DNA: TGCGCCAGCAGCCAAGATGGACAGGGAATTACTGAAGCTTTCTTT. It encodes CASSQDGQGITEAFF.

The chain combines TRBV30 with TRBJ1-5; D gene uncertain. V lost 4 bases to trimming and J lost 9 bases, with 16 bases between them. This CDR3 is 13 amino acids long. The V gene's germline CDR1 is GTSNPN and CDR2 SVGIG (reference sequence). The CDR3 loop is CAWTNGLAGPQHF. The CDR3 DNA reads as TGTGCCTGGACCAACGGACTGGCGGGGCCCCAGCATTTT.

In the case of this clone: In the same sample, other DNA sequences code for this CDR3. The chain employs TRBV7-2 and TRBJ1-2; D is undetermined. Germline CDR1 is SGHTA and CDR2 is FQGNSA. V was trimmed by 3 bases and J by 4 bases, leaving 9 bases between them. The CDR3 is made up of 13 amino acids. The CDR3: CASSLAEIYGYTF. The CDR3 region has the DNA TGTGCCAGCAGCTTGGCGGAGATCTATGGCTACACCTTC. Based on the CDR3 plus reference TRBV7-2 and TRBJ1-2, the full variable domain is GAGVSQSPSNKVTEKGKDVELRCDPISGHTALYWYRQSLGQGLEFLIYFQGNSAPDKSGLPSDRFSAERTGGSVSTLTIQRTQQEDSAVYLCASSLAEIYGYTFGSGTRLTVV.

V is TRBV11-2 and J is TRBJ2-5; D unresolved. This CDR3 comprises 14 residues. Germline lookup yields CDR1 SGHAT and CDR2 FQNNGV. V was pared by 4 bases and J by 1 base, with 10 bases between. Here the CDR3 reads CASSSWPSQETQYF. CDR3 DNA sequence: TGTGCCAGCAGCTCTTGGCCTAGCCAAGAGACCCAGTACTTC.

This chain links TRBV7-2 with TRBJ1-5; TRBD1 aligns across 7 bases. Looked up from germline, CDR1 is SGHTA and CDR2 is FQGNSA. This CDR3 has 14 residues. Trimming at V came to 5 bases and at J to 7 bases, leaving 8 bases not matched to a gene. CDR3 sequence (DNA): TGTGCCAGCAGCCCAAACAGGGGCTACCAGCCCCAGCATTTT. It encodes CASSPNRGYQPQHF.

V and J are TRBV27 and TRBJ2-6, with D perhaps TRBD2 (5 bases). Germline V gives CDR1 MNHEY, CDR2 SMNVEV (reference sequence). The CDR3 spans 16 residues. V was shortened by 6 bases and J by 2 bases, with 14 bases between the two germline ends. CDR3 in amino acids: CASSLRVGAGANVLTF. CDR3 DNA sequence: TGTGCCAGCAGCCTACGGGTGGGAGCTGGGGCCAACGTCCTGACTTTC.

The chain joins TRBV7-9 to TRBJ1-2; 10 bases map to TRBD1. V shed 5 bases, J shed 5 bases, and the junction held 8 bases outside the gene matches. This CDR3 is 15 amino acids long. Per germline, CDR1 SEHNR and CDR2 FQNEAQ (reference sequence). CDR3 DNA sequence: TGTGCCAGCAGCCCAGGACAGGGGGTGGAGTATGGCTACACCTTC. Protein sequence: CASSPGQGVEYGYTF.

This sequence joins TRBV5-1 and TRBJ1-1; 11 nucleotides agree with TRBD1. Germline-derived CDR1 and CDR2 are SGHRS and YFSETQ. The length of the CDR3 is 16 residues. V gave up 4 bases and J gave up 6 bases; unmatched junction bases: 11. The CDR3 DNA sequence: TGCGCCAGCAGCACCGGGACAGGGGGGATCGGGGCTGAAGCTTTCTTT. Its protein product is CASSTGTGGIGAEAFF.

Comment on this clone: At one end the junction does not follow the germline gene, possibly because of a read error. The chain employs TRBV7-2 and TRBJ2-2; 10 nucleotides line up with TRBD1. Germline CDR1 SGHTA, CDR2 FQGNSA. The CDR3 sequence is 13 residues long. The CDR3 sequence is CASSHSGTGELFF. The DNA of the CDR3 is TGTGCCAGCAGCCACTCCGGGACAGGGGAGTTGTTTTTT.

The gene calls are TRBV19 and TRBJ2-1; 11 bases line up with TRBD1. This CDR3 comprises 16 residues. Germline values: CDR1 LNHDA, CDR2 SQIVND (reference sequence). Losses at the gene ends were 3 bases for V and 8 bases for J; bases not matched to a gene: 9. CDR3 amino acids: CASSMGPGQGGDEQFF. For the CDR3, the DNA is TGTGCCAGTAGTATGGGACCGGGACAGGGGGGCGATGAGCAGTTCTTC.

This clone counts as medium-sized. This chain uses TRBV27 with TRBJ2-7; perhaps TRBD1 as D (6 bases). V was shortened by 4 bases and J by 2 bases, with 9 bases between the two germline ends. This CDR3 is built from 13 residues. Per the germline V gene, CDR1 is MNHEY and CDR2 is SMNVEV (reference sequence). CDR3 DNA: TGTGCCAGCAGTTACAGGGCGCCCTACGAGCAGTACTTC. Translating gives CASSYRAPYEQYF.

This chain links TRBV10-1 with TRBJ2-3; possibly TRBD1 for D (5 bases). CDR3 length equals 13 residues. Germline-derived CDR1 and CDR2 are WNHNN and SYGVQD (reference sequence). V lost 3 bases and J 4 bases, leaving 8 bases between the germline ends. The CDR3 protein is CASSEGVPDTQYF. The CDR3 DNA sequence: TGCGCCAGCAGTGAAGGGGTTCCAGATACGCAGTATTTT.

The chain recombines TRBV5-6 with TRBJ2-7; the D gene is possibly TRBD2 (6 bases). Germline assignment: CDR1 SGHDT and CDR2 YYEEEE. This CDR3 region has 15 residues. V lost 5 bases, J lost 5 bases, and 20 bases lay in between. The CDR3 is CASSLVGRRENEQYF. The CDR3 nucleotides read TGTGCCAGCAGTCTCGTGGGCAGGAGGGAAAACGAGCAGTACTTC. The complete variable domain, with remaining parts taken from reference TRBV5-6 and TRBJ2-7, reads DAGVTQSPTHLIKTRGQQVTLRCSPKSGHDTVSWYQQALGQGPQFIFQYYEEEERQRGNFPDRFSGHQFPNYSSELNVNALLLGDSALYLCASSLVGRRENEQYFGPGTRLTVT.

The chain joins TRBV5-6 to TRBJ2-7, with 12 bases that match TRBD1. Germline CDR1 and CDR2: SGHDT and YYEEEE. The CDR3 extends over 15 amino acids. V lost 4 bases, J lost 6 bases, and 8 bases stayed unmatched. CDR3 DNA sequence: TGTGCCAGCAGCGCGGGGGCGGGACAGGGGGCCGAGCAGTACGTC. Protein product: CASSAGAGQGAEQYV.

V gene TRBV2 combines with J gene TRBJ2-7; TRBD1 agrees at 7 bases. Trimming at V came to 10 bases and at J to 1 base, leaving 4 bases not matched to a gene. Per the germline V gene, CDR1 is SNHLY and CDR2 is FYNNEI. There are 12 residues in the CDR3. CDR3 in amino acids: CATGTDSYEQYV. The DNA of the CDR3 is TGTGCCACCGGGACAGATTCCTACGAGCAGTACGTC.

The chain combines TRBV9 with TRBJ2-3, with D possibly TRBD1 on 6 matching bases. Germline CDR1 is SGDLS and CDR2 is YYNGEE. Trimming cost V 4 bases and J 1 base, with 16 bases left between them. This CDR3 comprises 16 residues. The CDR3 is CASSPRTEGGTDTQYF. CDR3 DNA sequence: TGTGCCAGCAGCCCCCGGACTGAGGGGGGCACAGATACGCAGTATTTT.

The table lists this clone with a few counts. CDR3 in DNA: TGTGCCAGCAGCTTAGTTTCAGGGGGCTATGAAAACATTCAGTACTTC. It codes for CASSLVSGGYENIQYF. The J gene is TRBJ2-4, the V gene TRBV7-2; 8 bases match TRBD1. The CDR3 consists of 16 residues. Germline V gene sequence: CDR1 SGHTA, CDR2 FQGNSA. V dropped 1 base and J dropped 5; count of bases not matched to a gene: 7.

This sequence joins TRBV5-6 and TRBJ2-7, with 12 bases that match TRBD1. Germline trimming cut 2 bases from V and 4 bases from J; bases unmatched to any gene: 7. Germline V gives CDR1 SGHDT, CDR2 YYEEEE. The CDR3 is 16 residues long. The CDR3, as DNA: TGTGCCAGCAGCTTTTGGGGGACAGGGGGCCTTTACGAGCAGTACTTC. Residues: CASSFWGTGGLYEQYF.

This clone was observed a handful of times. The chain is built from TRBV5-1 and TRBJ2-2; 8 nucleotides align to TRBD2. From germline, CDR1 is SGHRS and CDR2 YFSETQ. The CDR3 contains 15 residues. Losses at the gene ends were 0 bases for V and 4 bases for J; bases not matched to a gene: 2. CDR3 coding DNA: TGCGCCAGCAGCTTGGAACTAGCGGCCACCGGGGAGCTGTTTTTT. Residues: CASSLELAATGELFF.

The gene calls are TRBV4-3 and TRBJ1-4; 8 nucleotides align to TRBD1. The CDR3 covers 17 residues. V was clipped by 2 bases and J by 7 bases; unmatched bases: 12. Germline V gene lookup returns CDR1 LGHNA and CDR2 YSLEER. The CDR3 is CASSQTKAGGYGEKLFF. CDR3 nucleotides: TGCGCCAGCAGCCAAACAAAAGCAGGGGGCTACGGTGAAAAACTGTTTTTT.

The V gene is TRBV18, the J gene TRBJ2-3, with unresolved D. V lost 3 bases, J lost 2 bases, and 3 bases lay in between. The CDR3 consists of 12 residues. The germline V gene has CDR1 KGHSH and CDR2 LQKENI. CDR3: CASSPSTDTQYF. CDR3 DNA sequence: TGTGCCAGCTCACCCTCCACAGATACGCAGTATTTT.